This paragraph reports one T cell receptor (beta chain). Its cognate antigen is unknown. After constant-region reverse-primer amplification, full-length variable regions underwent semi-nested PCR with Nested Universal Primer A. TCRdb passed the 5' RACE reads through MiXCR, listing each CDR3 protein once. The data show approximately 60,000 distinct CDR3 sequences, roughly 28% seen once. The germline V gene has CDR1 SGHVS and CDR2 FQNEAQ. The length of the CDR3 is 14 residues. Trimming stripped 0 bases from V and 5 bases from J, with 10 bases between. Overall study findings and caveats: Larger-cohort validation covered only one TCR beta V-J rearrangement.

Treg sorting used a CD4+CD25+CD127-/low gate. The sequence was collected from a female donor with breast cancer. The chain joins TRBV7-8 to TRBJ2-5, with D possibly TRBD1 on 6 matching bases. Sequencing was carried out using tumor-infiltrating Tregs sorted from the breast tumor. The CDR3 reads CASSLAQGRETQYF. The DNA for the CDR3 is TGTGCCAGCAGCTTAGCACAGGGAAGGGAGACCCAGTACTTC.